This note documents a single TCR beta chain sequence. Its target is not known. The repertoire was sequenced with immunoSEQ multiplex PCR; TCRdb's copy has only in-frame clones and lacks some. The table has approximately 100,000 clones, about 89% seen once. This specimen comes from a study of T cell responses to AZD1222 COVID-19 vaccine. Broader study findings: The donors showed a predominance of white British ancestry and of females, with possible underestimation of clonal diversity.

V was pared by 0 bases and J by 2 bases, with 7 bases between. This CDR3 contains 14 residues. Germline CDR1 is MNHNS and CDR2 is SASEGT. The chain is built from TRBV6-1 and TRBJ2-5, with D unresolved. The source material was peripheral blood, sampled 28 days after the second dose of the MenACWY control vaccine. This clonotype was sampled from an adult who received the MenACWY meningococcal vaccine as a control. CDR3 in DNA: TGTGCCAGCAGTGAAGCGTACCAACAAGAGACCCAGTACTTC. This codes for CASSEAYQQETQYF.